This T cell receptor beta chain was sequenced in a study of glioma-infiltrating T cells after dendritic cell vaccination. Study-level background: Monocyte-derived dendritic cells, cultured 7 to 8 days with IL-4 and GM-CSF, were pulsed with autologous tumor lysate. Patients received three intradermal dendritic cell vaccine injections at biweekly intervals.

Germline loops: CDR1 SGHRS, CDR2 YFSETQ. Trimming shortened V by 3 bases and J by 6 bases, and 6 bases separated the two germline ends. This CDR3 comprises 11 residues. Time point indicated: after dendritic cell vaccination, including at tumor progression/relapse. Fresh-frozen tumor tissue and more than two years of survival data were available for all. PBMC sampling occurred before vaccination, two weeks after the third dose, and at progression. Assay: immunoSEQ multiplex PCR; the TCRdb copy retains only in-frame clones and omits some. The sample consists of about 24,000 clones, about nine tenths of them appearing once.

This receptor was taken from a human donor with glioblastoma. This sample comprised blood, obtained after dendritic cell vaccination. V usage is TRBV5-1 and J usage is TRBJ2-5; D uncertain. CDR3 in amino acids: CASSSSQTQYF. CDR3 DNA: TGCGCCAGCAGCTCAAGCCAGACCCAGTACTTC.